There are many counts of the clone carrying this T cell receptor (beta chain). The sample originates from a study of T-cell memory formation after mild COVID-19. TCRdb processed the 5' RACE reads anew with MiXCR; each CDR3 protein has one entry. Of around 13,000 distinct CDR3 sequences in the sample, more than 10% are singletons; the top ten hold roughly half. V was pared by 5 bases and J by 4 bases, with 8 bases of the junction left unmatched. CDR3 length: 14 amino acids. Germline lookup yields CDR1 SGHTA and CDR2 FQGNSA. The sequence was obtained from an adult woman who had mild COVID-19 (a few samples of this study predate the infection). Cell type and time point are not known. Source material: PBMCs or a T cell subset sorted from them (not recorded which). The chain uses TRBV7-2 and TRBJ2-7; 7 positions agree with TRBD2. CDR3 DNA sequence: TGTGCCAGCAGCCGGATCCTAGCGGATTACGAGCAGTACTTC. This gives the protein CASSRILADYEQYF.